A single sample gave rise to the 8 T cell receptor beta chains below, sequenced in a study of cytomegalovirus exposure and HLA in healthy donors. Primers included in the PCR were 60 Vbeta and 13 Jbeta primers. Assay: immunoSEQ multiplex PCR; the TCRdb copy retains only in-frame clones and omits some. The data contain 90,000 to 120,000 clones, more than 75% of them seen just once; the ten biggest clones take up roughly 2.7%. What was sequenced was PBMCs. The receptors originated from a man aged 25-45 years in good health and CMV-seropositive.

The gene calls are TRBV2 and TRBJ1-1, with unresolved D. Germline lookup yields CDR1 SNHLY and CDR2 FYNNEI. CDR3 size: 11 residues. With 8 bases removed from V and 1 base from J, the gap between germline ends came to 5 bases. CDR3 in DNA: TGTGCCAGCCGAGAGAACACTGAAGCTTTCTTT. Translated, it gives CASRENTEAFF.

This chain links TRBV5-5 with TRBJ1-6, with D maybe TRBD1 (6 bases). This CDR3 spans 15 amino acids. The V end lost 5 bases, the J end lost 9 bases, and 18 bases lay between the germline ends. CDR1 and CDR2 (germline): SGHKS, YYEKEE (reference sequence). CDR3 residues: CASRLSRGEGSPLHF. CDR3 nucleotides: TGTGCCAGCAGATTAAGCAGGGGAGAAGGTTCACCCCTCCACTTT. The full variable domain, rest sourced from reference TRBV5-5 and TRBJ1-6, is DAGVTQSPTHLIKTRGQQVTLRCSPISGHKSVSWYQQVLGQGPQFIFQYYEKEERGRGNFPDRFSARQFPNYSSELNVNALLLGDSALYLCASRLSRGEGSPLHFGNGTRLTVT.

The chain employs TRBV19 and TRBJ1-4; 7 nucleotides agree with TRBD1. V lost 1 base to trimming and J lost 2 bases; unmatched junction nucleotides: 1. The CDR3 loop spans 15 amino acids. Germline values: CDR1 LNHDA, CDR2 SQIVND (reference sequence). The CDR3 DNA follows: TGTGCCAGTAGTATAGGGGGACAGACTAATGAAAAACTGTTTTTT. Translating it yields CASSIGGQTNEKLFF.

Regarding this clone: The germline gene is not matched at one end of the junction; a read error may be the cause. The rearrangement joins TRBV5-6 to TRBJ2-4, with 7 nucleotides matching TRBD1. Germline V gives CDR1 SGHDT, CDR2 YYEEEE. The CDR3 covers 16 residues. CDR3 residues: CASSLGGQPAKNSQYF. The CDR3 DNA sequence: TGTGCCAGCAGCTTGGGGGGACAGCCAGCCAAAAACAGTCAGTACTTC.

The chain carries TRBV5-1 and TRBJ1-2; TRBD1 aligns across 7 bases. Germline V gene sequence: CDR1 SGHRS, CDR2 YFSETQ. J was trimmed by 2 bases and V by 0 bases; bases with no gene match: 4. The CDR3 contains 15 residues. CDR3 residues: CASSLGAGGNYGYTF. In nucleotides, the CDR3 is TGCGCCAGCAGCTTGGGGGCAGGGGGGAACTATGGCTACACCTTC.

The chain uses TRBV7-9 and TRBJ2-7; 7 bases agree with TRBD2. The V gene end was trimmed by 4 bases and the J gene end by 4 bases; junction bases not matched to a gene: 13. The CDR3 runs to 16 residues. CDR1 and CDR2 (germline): SEHNR, FQNEAQ (reference sequence). The CDR3 protein is CASSYNRREGKYEQYF. In DNA form, the CDR3 reads TGTGCCAGCAGCTACAACCGCAGGGAGGGAAAATACGAGCAGTACTTC. Full variable domain (remainder filled in from reference TRBV7-9 and TRBJ2-7): DTGVSQNPRHKITKRGQNVTFRCDPISEHNRLYWYRQTLGQGPEFLTYFQNEAQLEKSRLLSDRFSAERPKGSFSTLEIQRTEQGDSAMYLCASSYNRREGKYEQYFGPGTRLTVT.

The rearrangement links TRBV5-4 to TRBJ2-1; D gene uncertain. In germline, CDR1 is SGHNT, CDR2 YYREEE (reference sequence). The CDR3 runs 15 residues. V shed 1 base and J shed 3 bases, with 11 bases lying between them. The CDR3 region is CASSLFPPFYNEQFF. The CDR3 DNA is TGTGCCAGCAGCTTGTTTCCTCCTTTCTACAATGAGCAGTTCTTC.

The V gene is TRBV4-1, the J gene TRBJ1-3; D is ambiguous. Germline lookup yields CDR1 MGHRA and CDR2 YSYEKL. This CDR3 has 18 residues. V dropped 2 bases and J dropped 4 bases, with 21 bases sitting between them. CDR3 sequence (DNA): TGCGCCAGCAGCCAACGGCCGACACCCCCTGAGCTCGGAAACACCATATATTTT. Translation gives CASSQRPTPPELGNTIYF.